The 21 T cell receptor beta chains reported below all come from one sample, sequenced in a study of human T cells and chemical hapten exposure. In TCRdb, the RACE reads were re-called with MiXCR into one record per CDR3 protein. The sample holds 45,000 to 65,000 distinct CDR3 sequences; more than 8% are singletons and the top ten take approximately 9.9%. The time point here: pre-sensitization, week 0. The treatment is: therapeutic diphenylcyclopropenone sensitization with weekly scalp DPC. The sample was whole blood, taken in connection with sensitization to the hapten diphenylcyclopropenone (DPC). All receptors derive from a middle-aged man with alopecia areata. Some clones in this sample may be carry-over from other donors' samples.

This clonotype came up many times. The chain links TRBV4-2 to TRBJ1-5; maybe TRBD1 (5 bases). The germline gives CDR1 LGHNA, CDR2 YNFKEQ. This CDR3 has 16 residues. V was pared by 1 base and J by 7 bases, with 17 bases between. The CDR3 region is CASSQGLAGNVQPQHF. CDR3 DNA: TGTGCCAGCAGCCAAGGATTGGCAGGGAACGTGCAGCCCCAGCATTTT.

This clonotype was recorded at least ten times. The chain combines TRBV5-5 with TRBJ1-3; 8 nucleotides line up with TRBD1. CDR3 size: 16 residues. The germline V gene has CDR1 SGHKS and CDR2 YYEKEE (reference sequence). The V and J ends lost 0 bases and 4 bases, in that order; junction bases with no gene match: 6. The DNA of the CDR3 is TGTGCCAGCAGCTTGGTTTCGGACAGGGCCGGAAACACCATATATTTT. Its translation is CASSLVSDRAGNTIYF.

This clonotype was observed at least ten times. The chain links TRBV7-2 to TRBJ1-1; unclear D gene. Germline V gene lookup returns CDR1 SGHTA and CDR2 FQGNSA. V dropped 6 bases and J dropped 1 base, with 6 bases sitting between them. This CDR3 spans 12 amino acids. The CDR3 spells CASSQWNTEAFF. CDR3 nucleotide sequence: TGTGCCAGCAGTCAGTGGAACACTGAAGCTTTCTTT. The full variable domain, its missing parts supplied by reference TRBV7-2 and TRBJ1-1, is GAGVSQSPSNKVTEKGKDVELRCDPISGHTALYWYRQSLGQGLEFLIYFQGNSAPDKSGLPSDRFSAERTGGSVSTLTIQRTQQEDSAVYLCASSQWNTEAFFGQGTRLTVV.

V and J are TRBV21-1 and TRBJ2-7; the DNA was not used to check the table's D call, TRBD2. TRBV21-1 is a listed pseudogene. This CDR3 region has 14 residues. Here the CDR3 DNA reads TGTGCCAGCAGCAATAGGCCCAGACCCTACGAGCAGTACTTC. Amino acids: CASSNRPRPYEQYF.

The table lists this clonotype with many counts. The V and J genes are TRBV20-1 and TRBJ2-1; D is ambiguous. The germline gives CDR1 DFQATT, CDR2 SNEGSKA (reference sequence). The CDR3 has 15 amino acids. V lost 6 bases to trimming and J lost 3 bases, with 18 bases between them. CDR3 sequence (DNA): TGCAGTGCCATACCATGGGCGGCCAGCTACAATGAGCAGTTCTTC. Translation: CSAIPWAASYNEQFF.

This clonotype appeared a few times. The chain employs TRBV27 and TRBJ1-2, with 7 bases fitting TRBD1. The V and J ends lost 5 bases and 0 bases, in that order; junction bases with no gene match: 6. The CDR3 is 15 residues long. The germline CDR1 and CDR2 sequences are MNHEY and SMNVEV (reference sequence). CDR3 region: CASSRTGVANYGYTF. CDR3 sequence (DNA): TGTGCCAGCAGTCGTACAGGGGTGGCTAACTATGGCTACACCTTC.

Remarks on this clonotype: A read error is possible here, since a much larger clone lies one base away. The chain carries TRBV30 and TRBJ2-3; tentative D call: TRBD2 (5 bases). Between the trimmed V and J ends, which lost 4 bases and 2 bases, there was a span of 7 bases. Germline CDR1 reads GTSNPN; CDR2 reads SVGIG (reference sequence). The CDR3 has 12 amino acids. CDR3 loop: CAWMRATDTQYF. DNA for the CDR3: TGTGCCTGGATGCGGGCCACAGATACGCAGTATTTT.

This clonotype has a count of ten or more. The V call is TRBV12-3 or TRBV12-4, the J call TRBJ2-1, with TRBD2 identical over 13 bases. This CDR3 spans 16 amino acids. Germline trimming cut 5 bases from V and 2 bases from J; bases unmatched to any gene: 3. CDR3 nucleotides: TGTGCCAGCAGTAAACTAGCGGGAGGGCCCTACAATGAGCAGTTCTTC. Translation: CASSKLAGGPYNEQFF.

This clonotype was picked up many times. The V gene is TRBV7-3, the J gene TRBJ2-2; D uncertain. Germline CDR1 SGHTA, CDR2 FQGTGA. This CDR3 has 14 residues. V was pared by 2 bases and J by 2 bases, with 6 bases between. The CDR3 region has the DNA TGTGCCAGCAGCTTAGGAGTAAACACCGGGGAGCTGTTTTTT. Protein product: CASSLGVNTGELFF.

This clonotype has at least ten counts. This rearrangement joins TRBV7-9 to TRBJ2-1; 7 bases align to TRBD2. Unmatched junction bases numbered 16, after V lost 1 base and J lost 7 bases. CDR3 length equals 18 residues. Germline V gene lookup returns CDR1 SEHNR and CDR2 FQNEAQ (reference sequence). As DNA, the CDR3 is TGTGCCAGCAGCTTAGGGGGGAGGGCCTTCCCAACCCAGAATGAGCAGTTCTTC. This encodes CASSLGGRAFPTQNEQFF.

This clonotype appeared a single time. J is TRBJ2-1 and V is TRBV12-3 or TRBV12-4; D might be TRBD2 (5 bases). V dropped 6 bases and J dropped 0 bases, with 15 bases sitting between them. This CDR3 comprises 16 residues. CDR3 sequence reads: CASSPSAVSSYNEQFF. In nucleotides, the CDR3 is TGTGCCAGCAGCCCTTCAGCGGTGAGCTCCTACAATGAGCAGTTCTTC.

The sample holds many counts of this clonotype. The genes are TRBV5-1 and TRBJ2-7; the D is unclear. V lost 0 bases to trimming and J lost 5 bases, with 6 bases between them. Germline CDR1 reads SGHRS; CDR2 reads YFSETQ. This CDR3 region has 12 residues. The CDR3 DNA reads as TGCGCCAGCAGCTTGGGACCCAACGAGCAGTACTTC. Protein sequence: CASSLGPNEQYF.

The chain uses TRBV7-6 and TRBJ2-7; 7 bases are a match to TRBD2. Losses at the gene ends were 5 bases for V and 3 bases for J; bases not matched to a gene: 25. The CDR3 runs 20 residues. The germline V gene encodes CDR1 SGHVS and CDR2 FNYEAQ. CDR3 DNA: TGTGCCAGCAGCCAACTAGCGCCCGACCTCTCTACATGGGGTTACTACGAGCAGTACTTC. This gives the protein CASSQLAPDLSTWGYYEQYF.

This sequence joins TRBV10-3 and TRBJ2-5; D gene uncertain. Germline-derived CDR1 and CDR2 are ENHRY and SYGVKD. The CDR3 has 13 residues. With 5 bases removed from V and 2 bases from J, the gap between germline ends came to 9 bases. Here the CDR3 DNA reads TGTGCCATCAGTCAAAGGGAACAAGAGACCCAGTACTTC. Translation: CAISQREQETQYF.

This clonotype has only a few counts. J is TRBJ1-2 and V is TRBV24-1; D remains unclear. CDR1 and CDR2 from the germline V gene are KGHDR and SFDVKD. The V end lost 2 bases, the J end lost 8 bases, and 14 bases lay between the germline ends. The CDR3 is 14 residues long. CDR3 bases: TGTGCCACCAGTGATTCGGGAGCCTCTAGGGGCTACACCTTC. Its protein is CATSDSGASRGYTF.

This clonotype came up many times. The rearrangement links TRBV7-8 to TRBJ2-2, with unresolved D. The CDR3 is made up of 16 amino acids. V lost 6 bases and J 2 bases, leaving 16 bases between the germline ends. Germline V gene lookup returns CDR1 SGHVS and CDR2 FQNEAQ. The CDR3 protein is CASRVGRSGNTGELFF. The CDR3 region has the DNA TGTGCCAGCAGAGTAGGGCGGAGTGGTAACACCGGGGAGCTGTTTTTT. Drawing the rest from reference TRBV7-8 and TRBJ2-2, the complete variable domain is GAGVSQSPRYKVAKRGQDVALRCDPISGHVSLFWYQQALGQGPEFLTYFQNEAQLDKSGLPSDRFFAERPEGSVSTLKIQRTQQEDSAVYLCASRVGRSGNTGELFFGEGSRLTVL.

This clonotype was seen a handful of times. The chain uses TRBV5-1 and TRBJ2-7; maybe TRBD2 (7 bases). Between the trimmed V and J ends, which lost 6 bases and 8 bases, there was a span of 21 bases. Germline V gene sequence: CDR1 SGHRS, CDR2 YFSETQ. The CDR3 covers 14 residues. CDR3 amino acids: CASTLGGGRSKQYF. The CDR3 DNA reads as TGCGCCAGCACCCTAGGGGGGGGAAGGTCCAAGCAGTACTTC.

V gene TRBV5-1 combines with J gene TRBJ2-1; 10 bases are a match to TRBD2. The CDR3 contains 16 residues. Trimming removed 1 base from V and 9 bases from J; junction bases left unmatched: 10. Germline CDR1 SGHRS, CDR2 YFSETQ. The CDR3 DNA reads as TGCGCCAGCAGCTTGCCAGCTAGCGGGAGAAGCGGTGAGCAGTTCTTC. It yields the protein CASSLPASGRSGEQFF.

In its sample, this clonotype was seen a few times. CDR3 residues: CASSTGDSTDTQYF. CDR3 sequence (DNA): TGTGCCAGCAGCACAGGGGATAGCACAGATACGCAGTATTTT. This chain joins TRBV28 and TRBJ2-3; 7 bases match TRBD1. The CDR3 runs 14 residues. J lost 0 bases, V lost 6 bases, and 3 bases had no gene match. CDR1 is MDHEN, CDR2 SYDVKM, per germline. The full variable domain, rest sourced from reference TRBV28 and TRBJ2-3, is DVKVTQSSRYLVKRTGEKVFLECVQDMDHENMFWYRQDPGLGLRLIYFSYDVKMKEKGDIPEGYSVSREKKERFSLILESASTNQTSMYLCASSTGDSTDTQYFGPGTRLTVL.

The rearrangement uses TRBV5-1 and TRBJ2-1, with 11 bases identical to TRBD2. V shed 5 bases and J 6 bases; nucleotides not matched to a gene: 13. CDR1 SGHRS and CDR2 YFSETQ come from the germline V gene. The CDR3 runs 17 residues. As DNA, the CDR3 is TGCGCCAGCAGGGCGTCCGTAGCGGGAGGGCCGGGCAATGAGCAGTTCTTC. This translates into CASRASVAGGPGNEQFF.

This clonotype has at least ten counts. CDR3 residues: CSASYPRAMNTEAFF. The CDR3, as DNA: TGCAGTGCTAGTTACCCCAGGGCGATGAACACTGAAGCTTTCTTT. This sequence joins TRBV20-1 and TRBJ1-1; a possible D gene is TRBD1 (5 bases). V was trimmed by 3 bases and J by 0 bases, leaving 14 bases between them. The germline CDR1 and CDR2 sequences are DFQATT and SNEGSKA (reference sequence). The CDR3 extends over 15 amino acids.